This T cell receptor beta chain is from a study of control samples from healthy donors and cancer patients. The germline CDR1 and CDR2 sequences are LNHDA and SQIVND (reference sequence). The ends lost 6 bases at V and 7 bases at J; junction bases unmatched: 8. This CDR3 is 13 amino acids long. This clone has only one observation. Assay used: immunoSEQ multiplex PCR; TCRdb lists only in-frame clones, some missing. The top ten hold around 0.52% of the sample, which has 100,000 to 150,000 clones, around 94% seen once. The chain employs TRBV19 and TRBJ2-7; 8 nucleotides align to TRBD2. Sample: PBMCs. The receptor's source is a man older than 75 with head and neck cancer. The CDR3 loop is CASRLAGGGEQYF. The CDR3 DNA sequence: TGTGCCAGTAGACTCGCGGGAGGTGGGGAGCAGTACTTC.